This T cell receptor beta chain was sequenced in a study of CD8 T cells in ankylosing spondylitis. Construction of TCR beta libraries was performed using quantitative 5'-RACE with molecular barcodes. MiXCR was run by TCRdb on the 5' RACE reads, yielding one entry per CDR3 protein. The sample contains roughly 230,000 distinct CDR3 sequences, around 8% of which appear only once. Ten or more counts support this clonotype. The antigen remains unidentified. CDR1 is SGHTA and CDR2 is FQGNSA in the germline V gene. Trimming at V came to 4 bases and at J to 5 bases, leaving 10 bases not matched to a gene. The CDR3 spans 15 residues. Overall study findings and caveats: Reported data indicate significant enrichment of disease-linked clones within matched ankylosing spondylitis synovial fluid.

The material sequenced was blood, either unsorted or a sorted T cell fraction (not recorded which). The receptor was derived from a female donor with ankylosing spondylitis or in good health (not recorded which). This chain connects TRBV7-2 to TRBJ2-7; TRBD2 matches at 8 bases. CDR3 bases: TGTGCCAGCAGCTCCCCGGGACTAGTCATCAACGAGCAGTACTTC. This encodes CASSSPGLVINEQYF.